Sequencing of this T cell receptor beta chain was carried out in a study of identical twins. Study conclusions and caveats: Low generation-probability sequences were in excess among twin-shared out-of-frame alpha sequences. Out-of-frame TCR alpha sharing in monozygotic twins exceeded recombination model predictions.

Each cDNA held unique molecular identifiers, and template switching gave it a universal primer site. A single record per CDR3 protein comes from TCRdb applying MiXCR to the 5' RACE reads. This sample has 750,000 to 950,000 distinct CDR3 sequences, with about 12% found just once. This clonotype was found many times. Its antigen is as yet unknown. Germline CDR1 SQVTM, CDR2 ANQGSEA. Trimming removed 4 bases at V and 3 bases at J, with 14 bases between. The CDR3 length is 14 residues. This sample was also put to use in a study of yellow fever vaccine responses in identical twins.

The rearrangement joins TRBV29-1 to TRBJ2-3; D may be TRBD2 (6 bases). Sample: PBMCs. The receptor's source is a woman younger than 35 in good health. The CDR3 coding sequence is TGCAGCGTTGTTCGGGGGAGTACTACAGATACGCAGTATTTT. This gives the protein CSVVRGSTTDTQYF.